Listed below are T cell receptor beta chains from one sample, sequenced in a study of molecular identifiers for immune sequencing clone quantification. A single record per CDR3 protein comes from TCRdb applying MiXCR to the PCR reads. The sample records fewer than 70,000 distinct CDR3 sequences, 15% to 20% being singletons. Specimen: naive CD8+ T cells from blood, with Jurkat cell RNA spiked in. The source of these receptors is a human donor in good health. Some libraries in this study had Jurkat cell RNA spiked in. CDR3s include the opening cysteine and the closing phenylalanine or tryptophan. D genes are given only for firm matches. Size tells how often a clone was seen (once, few, many) or the class of an expanded clone, and some rows leave it out.

j_call,clone_size,cdr3_length,v_call,d_call,cdr3_aa,cdr3_nt
TRBJ2-3,many,19,TRBV14,TRBD2,CASSPGWTSEYVGADTQYF,TGTGCCAGCAGCCCCGGTTGGACTAGCGAATATGTTGGGGCAGATACGCAGTATTTT
TRBJ1-1,many,13,TRBV6-6,-,CAISEMSGTEAFF,TGTGCCATCAGTGAGATGTCGGGCACTGAAGCTTTCTTT
TRBJ2-2,many,16,TRBV6-5,-,CASSYGERERTGELFF,TGTGCCAGCAGCTACGGGGAGAGGGAGAGGACCGGGGAGCTGTTTTTT
TRBJ2-7,many,15,TRBV4-1,-,CASSQDWDWHYEQYF,TGCGCCAGCAGCCAAGACTGGGATTGGCACTACGAGCAGTACTTC
TRBJ1-2,few,14,TRBV6-2/TRBV6-3,TRBD1,CASSHATGVDGYTF,TGTGCCAGCAGTCACGCGACAGGGGTGGATGGCTACACCTTC
TRBJ2-7,-,16,TRBV4-1,TRBD2,CASSLIAGGGPAEQCF,TGCGCCAGCAGCCTTATAGCGGGAGGAGGCCCAGCGGAGCAGTGCTTC
TRBJ1-5,many,15,TRBV13,-,CASITPLDRHQPQHF,TGTGCCAGCATCACCCCCCTGGACCGGCATCAGCCCCAGCATTTT
TRBJ1-5,many,15,TRBV19,-,CASSMALYSNQPQHF,TGTGCCAGTAGTATGGCCCTATATAGCAATCAGCCCCAGCATTTT
TRBJ1-2,many,15,TRBV7-9,-,CASSPHLGGNYGYTF,TGTGCCAGCAGCCCTCACTTAGGAGGAAATTATGGCTACACCTTC
TRBJ2-7,many,17,TRBV28,TRBD1,CASSLILKTGGSYEQYF,TGTGCCAGCAGTTTAATTCTGAAGACAGGGGGCTCCTACGAGCAGTACTTC
TRBJ1-5,many,13,TRBV28,-,CASSYWGYQPQHF,TGTGCCAGCAGTTACTGGGGGTATCAGCCCCAGCATTTT
TRBJ2-2,many,15,TRBV28,-,CASSVLGGPTGELFF,TGTGCCAGCAGTGTCTTGGGGGGACCGACCGGGGAGCTGTTTTTT
TRBJ1-5,-,12,TRBV19,-,CAGSMGGQPQHF,TGTGCCGGTAGTATGGGTGGGCAGCCCCAGCATTTT
TRBJ2-1,-,13,TRBV29-1,TRBD2,CSSRRAGGVEQFF,TGCAGCTCCAGGAGGGCGGGGGGGGTTGAGCAGTTCTTC
TRBJ1-1,many,14,TRBV5-1,-,CASNENPGDTEAFF,TGCGCCAGCAACGAGAACCCGGGGGACACTGAAGCTTTCTTT
TRBJ2-1,-,10,TRBV29-1,-,CSATGNEQFF,TGCAGCGCAACAGGGAATGAGCAGTTCTTC
TRBJ2-2,-,14,TRBV20-1,-,CSARDWRGSGELFF,TGCAGTGCTAGAGATTGGAGGGGATCCGGGGAGCTGTTTTTT
TRBJ2-7,-,13,TRBV12-3/TRBV12-4,-,CASSFGWSYEQYF,TGTGCCAGCAGTTTTGGTTGGAGCTACGAGCAGTACTTC
TRBJ2-1,-,15,TRBV12-3/TRBV12-4,-,CASSFSGVRGNEQFF,TGTGCCAGCAGTTTTTCAGGGGTTAGAGGGAATGAGCAGTTCTTC
TRBJ2-3,many,16,TRBV20-1,-,CSAKVYLRTETDTQYF,TGCAGTGCAAAAGTATATTTGAGGACAGAAACAGATACGCAGTATTTT
TRBJ2-5,many,13,TRBV28,-,CASNFQGEETQYF,TGTGCCAGCAATTTCCAGGGCGAGGAGACCCAGTACTTC
TRBJ1-5,many,16,TRBV27,-,CASSLFGGRWDQPQHF,TGTGCCAGCAGTTTATTTGGGGGGCGGTGGGATCAGCCCCAGCATTTT
TRBJ1-5,many,15,TRBV7-9,TRBD1,CASSPTGEVGQPQHF,TGTGCCAGCAGCCCGACAGGGGAGGTGGGTCAGCCCCAGCATTTT
TRBJ2-5,-,15,TRBV27,TRBD2,CASSFIAGVSETQYF,TGTGCCAGCAGTTTCATCGCGGGAGTATCTGAGACCCAGTACTTC
TRBJ2-7,many,16,TRBV20-1,-,CSARDHKGTPIYEQYF,TGCAGTGCTAGAGATCATAAGGGAACACCGATCTACGAGCAGTACTTC
TRBJ2-1,-,16,TRBV7-9,-,CASSLAAGTSYNGQFF,TGTGCCAGCAGCTTAGCGGCTGGGACATCCTACAATGGGCAGTTCTTC
TRBJ2-5,few,13,TRBV6-6,TRBD1,CASGMGQSGTQYF,TGTGCCAGCGGCATGGGACAGTCTGGGACCCAGTACTTC
TRBJ2-7,many,11,TRBV3-1,-,CASSDVSEQYF,TGTGCCAGCAGTGACGTCAGCGAGCAGTACTTC
TRBJ2-1,-,17,TRBV20-1,TRBD2,CSARGISGRSPYNGQFF,TGCAGTGCTAGAGGAATCAGCGGGAGGAGTCCATACAATGGGCAGTTCTTC
TRBJ1-2,many,15,TRBV20-1,-,CSARDELHSSYGYTF,TGCAGTGCTAGAGATGAACTCCACAGCTCCTATGGCTACACCTTC
TRBJ2-3,many,18,TRBV10-3,TRBD2,CAISESRFASGSADTQYF,TGTGCCATCAGTGAGTCGAGGTTCGCTAGCGGGAGCGCAGATACGCAGTATTTT
TRBJ1-1,many,13,TRBV7-6,-,CASSAGTNTEAFF,TGTGCCAGCAGCGCCGGGACGAACACTGAAGCTTTCTTT
TRBJ2-3,many,16,TRBV5-4,TRBD1,CASSVGTGGLLDTQYF,TGTGCCAGCAGCGTAGGGACAGGGGGTTTACTGGATACGCAGTATTTT
TRBJ2-3,many,13,TRBV11-2,-,CASSSYFADTQYF,TGTGCCAGCAGCTCCTATTTTGCAGATACGCAGTATTTT
TRBJ1-5,-,19,TRBV19,TRBD1,CASSTFVGQVDYSNQPQHF,TGTGCCAGTAGCACCTTCGTTGGACAGGTGGACTATAGCAATCAGCCCCAGCATTTT
TRBJ2-2,many,15,TRBV20-1,-,CSARDLESNTGELFF,TGCAGTGCTAGAGACCTAGAGAGTAACACCGGGGAGCTGTTTTTT
TRBJ2-4,-,13,TRBV12-3/TRBV12-4,-,CASSLGTPGGEYF,TGTGCCAGCAGTCTTGGGACTCCCGGTGGGGAGTACTTC
TRBJ2-3,many,14,TRBV7-8,TRBD2,CASSLWEGADTQYF,TGTGCCAGCAGCTTATGGGAGGGTGCAGATACGCAGTATTTT
TRBJ2-7,many,13,TRBV20-1,TRBD2,CSPREAGTYEQYF,TGCAGCCCCCGCGAAGCGGGAACCTACGAGCAGTACTTC
TRBJ2-7,-,16,TRBV24-1,-,CATSDSTWTPSHEQYF,TGTGCCACCAGTGACTCTACGTGGACCCCCTCCCACGAGCAGTACTTC
TRBJ2-2,many,13,TRBV20-1,-,CSAGQTGTGELFF,TGCAGTGCTGGCCAAACAGGGACCGGGGAGCTGTTTTTT
TRBJ2-7,many,18,TRBV6-6,-,CASSYSEPIPPAGYEQYF,TGTGCCAGCAGTTACTCTGAACCCATCCCCCCGGCAGGCTACGAGCAGTACTTC
TRBJ2-7,many,13,TRBV29-1,TRBD2,CSVSSGSLYEQYF,TGCAGCGTCTCTAGCGGGAGTTTGTACGAGCAGTACTTC
TRBJ2-7,-,14,TRBV27,-,CASGLAGSVYEQYF,TGTGCCAGCGGTCTCGCCGGGAGCGTATACGAGCAGTACTTC